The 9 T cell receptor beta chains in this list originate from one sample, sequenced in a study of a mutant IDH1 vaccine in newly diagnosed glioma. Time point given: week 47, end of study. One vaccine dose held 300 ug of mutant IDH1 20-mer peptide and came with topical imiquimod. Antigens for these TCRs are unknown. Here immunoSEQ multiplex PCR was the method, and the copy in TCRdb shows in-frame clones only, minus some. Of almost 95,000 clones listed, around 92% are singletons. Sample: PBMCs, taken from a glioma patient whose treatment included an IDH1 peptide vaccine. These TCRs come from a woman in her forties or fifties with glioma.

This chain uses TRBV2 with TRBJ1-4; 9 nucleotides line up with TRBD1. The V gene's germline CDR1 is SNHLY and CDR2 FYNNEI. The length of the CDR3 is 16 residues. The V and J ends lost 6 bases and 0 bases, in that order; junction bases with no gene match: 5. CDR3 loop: CASREGQGATNEKLFF. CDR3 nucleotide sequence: TGTGCCAGCAGGGAGGGACAGGGTGCAACTAATGAAAAACTGTTTTTT.

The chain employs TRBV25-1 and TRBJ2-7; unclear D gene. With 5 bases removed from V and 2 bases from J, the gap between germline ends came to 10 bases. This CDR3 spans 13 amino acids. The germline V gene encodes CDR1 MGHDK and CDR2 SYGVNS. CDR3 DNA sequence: TGTGCCAGCAGTCCTGGGATTACCTACGAGCAGTACTTC. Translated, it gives CASSPGITYEQYF.

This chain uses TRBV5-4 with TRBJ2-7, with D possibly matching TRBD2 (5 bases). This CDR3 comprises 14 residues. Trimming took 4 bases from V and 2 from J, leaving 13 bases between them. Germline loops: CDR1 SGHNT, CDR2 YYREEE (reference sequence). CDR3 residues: CASSMGPGAYEQYF. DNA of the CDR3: TGTGCCAGCAGCATGGGCCCCGGGGCCTACGAGCAGTACTTC.

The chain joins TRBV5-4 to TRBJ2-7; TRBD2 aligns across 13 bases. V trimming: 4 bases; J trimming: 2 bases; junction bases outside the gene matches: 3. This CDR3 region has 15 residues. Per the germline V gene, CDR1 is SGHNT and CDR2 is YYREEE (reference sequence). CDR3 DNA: TGTGCCAGCAGCCCCGGGACTAGCGGGACCTACGAGCAGTACTTC. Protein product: CASSPGTSGTYEQYF.

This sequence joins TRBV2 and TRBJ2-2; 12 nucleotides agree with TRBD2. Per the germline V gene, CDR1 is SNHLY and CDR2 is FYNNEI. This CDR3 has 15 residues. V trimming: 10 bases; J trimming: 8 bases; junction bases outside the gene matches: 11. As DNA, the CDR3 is TGTGCCACTACGAAACTAGCGGGAGGAGGAGGGGAGCTGTTTTTT. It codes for CATTKLAGGGGELFF.

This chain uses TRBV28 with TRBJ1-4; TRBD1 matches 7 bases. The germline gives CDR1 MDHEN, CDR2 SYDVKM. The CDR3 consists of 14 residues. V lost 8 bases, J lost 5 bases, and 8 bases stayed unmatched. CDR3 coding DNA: TGTGCCAGCGTAACCGGACAGGACAATGAAAAACTGTTTTTT. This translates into CASVTGQDNEKLFF.

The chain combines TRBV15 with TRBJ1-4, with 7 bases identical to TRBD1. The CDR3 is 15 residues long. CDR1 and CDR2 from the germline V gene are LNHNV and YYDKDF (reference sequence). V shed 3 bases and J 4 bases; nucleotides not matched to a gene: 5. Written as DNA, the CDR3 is TGTGCCACCAGCAGGGAGGACAGGATTAATGAAAAACTGTTTTTT. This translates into CATSREDRINEKLFF.

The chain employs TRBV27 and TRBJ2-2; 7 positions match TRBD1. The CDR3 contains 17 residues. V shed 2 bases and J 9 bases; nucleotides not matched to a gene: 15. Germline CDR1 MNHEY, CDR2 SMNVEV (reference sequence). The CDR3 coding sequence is TGTGCCAGCAGTTTACTCCATTCCGGGACAGTCAACCGGGAGCTGTTTTTT. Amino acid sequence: CASSLLHSGTVNRELFF.

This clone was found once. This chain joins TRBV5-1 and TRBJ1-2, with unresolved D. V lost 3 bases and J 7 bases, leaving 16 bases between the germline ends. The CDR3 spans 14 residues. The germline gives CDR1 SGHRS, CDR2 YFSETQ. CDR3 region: CASSSSGPVGGYTF. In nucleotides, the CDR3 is TGCGCCAGCAGCTCATCTGGGCCAGTGGGTGGCTACACCTTC.